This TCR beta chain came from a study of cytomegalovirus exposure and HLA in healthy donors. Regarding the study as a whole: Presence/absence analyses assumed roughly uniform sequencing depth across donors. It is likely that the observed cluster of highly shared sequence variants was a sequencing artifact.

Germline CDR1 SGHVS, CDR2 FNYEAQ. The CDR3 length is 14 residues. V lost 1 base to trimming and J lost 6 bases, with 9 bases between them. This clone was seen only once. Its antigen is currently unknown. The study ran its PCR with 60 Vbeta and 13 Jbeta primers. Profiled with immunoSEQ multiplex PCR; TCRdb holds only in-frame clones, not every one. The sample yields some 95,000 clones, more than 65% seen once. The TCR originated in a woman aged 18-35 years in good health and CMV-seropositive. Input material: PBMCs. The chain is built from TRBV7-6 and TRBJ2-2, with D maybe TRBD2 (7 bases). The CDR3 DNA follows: TGTGCCAGCAGCTTAGGAGGGGGGGCCGGGGAGCTGTTTTTT. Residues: CASSLGGGAGELFF.